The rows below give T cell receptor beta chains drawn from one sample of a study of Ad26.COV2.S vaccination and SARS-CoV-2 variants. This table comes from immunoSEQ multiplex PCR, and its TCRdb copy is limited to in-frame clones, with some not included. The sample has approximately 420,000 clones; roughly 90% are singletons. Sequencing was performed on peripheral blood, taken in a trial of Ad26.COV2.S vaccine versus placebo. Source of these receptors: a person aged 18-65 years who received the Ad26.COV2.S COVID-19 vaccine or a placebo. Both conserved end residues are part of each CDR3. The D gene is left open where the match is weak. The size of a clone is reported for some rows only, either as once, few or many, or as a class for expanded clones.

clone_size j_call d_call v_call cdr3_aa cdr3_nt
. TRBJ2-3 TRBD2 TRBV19 CASSPTSGGTQYF TGTGCCAGTAGTCCCACTAGCGGGGGCACGCAGTATTTT
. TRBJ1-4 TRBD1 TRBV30 CAWSKHQGTGGEKLFF TGTGCCTGGAGTAAACATCAAGGGACAGGGGGGGAAAAACTGTTTTTT
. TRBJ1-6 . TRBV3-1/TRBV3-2 CASSQPAQGSPLHF TGTGCCAGCAGCCAACCCGCGCAGGGATCACCCCTCCACTTT
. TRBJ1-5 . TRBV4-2 CASSQDGINQPQHF TGTGCCAGCAGCCAAGACGGGATCAATCAGCCCCAGCATTTT
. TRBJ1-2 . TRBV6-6 CASSYGQGNYGYTF TGTGCCAGCAGTTACGGGCAGGGGAACTATGGCTACACCTTC
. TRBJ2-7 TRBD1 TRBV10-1 CASSESDRPYEQYF TGCGCCAGCAGTGAGTCGGACAGGCCCTACGAGCAGTACTTC
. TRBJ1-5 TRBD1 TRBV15 CATSRDRQGASPMPQHF TGTGCCACCAGCAGAGATAGGCAGGGGGCCTCCCCGATGCCCCAGCATTTT
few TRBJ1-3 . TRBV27 CASSPQRGGGNTIYF TGTGCCAGCAGTCCCCAGAGAGGCGGTGGAAACACCATATATTTT
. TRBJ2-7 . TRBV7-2 CASSLARRVGYEQYF TGTGCCAGCAGCTTAGCGCGAAGGGTGGGCTACGAGCAGTACTTC
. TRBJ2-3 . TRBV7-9 CASSSNLDTYTQYF TGTGCCAGCAGCTCCAACTTAGACACTTATACGCAGTATTTT
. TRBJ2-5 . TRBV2 CASSWRGDQETQYF TGTGCCAGCAGTTGGAGGGGCGACCAAGAGACCCAGTACTTC
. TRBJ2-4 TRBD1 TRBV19 CATGQGAFPNIQYF TGCGCCACAGGACAGGGGGCCTTTCCGAACATTCAGTACTTC
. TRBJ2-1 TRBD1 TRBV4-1 CASSPSGTGYNEQFF TGCGCCAGCAGCCCGTCCGGGACAGGATACAATGAGCAGTTCTTC
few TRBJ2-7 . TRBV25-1 CASSPQGEQWDYEQYF TGTGCCAGCTCCCCCCAAGGGGAACAGTGGGACTACGAGCAGTACTTC
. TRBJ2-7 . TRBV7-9 CASREKSGEQYF TGTGCCAGCAGGGAGAAGAGCGGCGAGCAGTACTTC
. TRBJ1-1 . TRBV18 CASSLGTEAFF TGTGCCAGCTCACTAGGGACTGAAGCTTTCTTT
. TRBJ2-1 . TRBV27 CASSLSSRNEQFF TGTGCCAGCAGTTTATCCAGCAGGAATGAGCAGTTCTTC
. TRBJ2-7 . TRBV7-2 CASSYLGLLYEQYF TGTGCCAGCAGTTACCTCGGACTTCTCTACGAGCAGTACTTC
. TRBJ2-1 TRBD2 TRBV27 CASSSGGGGNEQFF TGTGCCAGCAGCTCGGGGGGCGGGGGGAATGAGCAGTTCTTC
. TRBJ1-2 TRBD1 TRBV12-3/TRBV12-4 CASRAGTGYGYTF TGTGCCAGCAGGGCCGGGACAGGCTATGGCTACACCTTC
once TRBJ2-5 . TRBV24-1 CATSVKRGVRQETQYF TGTGCCACCAGTGTAAAAAGGGGGGTTCGCCAAGAGACCCAGTACTTC
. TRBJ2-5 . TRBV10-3 CAISESAGQQETQYF TGTGCCATCAGTGAGTCAGCAGGACAGCAAGAGACCCAGTACTTC
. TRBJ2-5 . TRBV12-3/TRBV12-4 CASSFEEWAQYF TGTGCCAGCAGTTTTGAGGAATGGGCCCAGTACTTC
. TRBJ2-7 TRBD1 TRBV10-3 CAISTDRDYEQYF TGTGCCATCAGTACGGACAGGGACTACGAGCAGTACTTC
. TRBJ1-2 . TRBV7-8 CASSLAEAGFNGYTF TGTGCCAGCAGCTTAGCCGAGGCCGGGTTCAATGGCTACACCTTC
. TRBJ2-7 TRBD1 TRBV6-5 CASRGQAGYEQYF TGTGCCAGCAGGGGACAGGCCGGGTACGAGCAGTACTTC
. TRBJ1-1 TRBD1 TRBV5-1 CATRRQGDTEAFF TGCGCCACCCGACGTCAGGGGGACACTGAAGCTTTCTTT
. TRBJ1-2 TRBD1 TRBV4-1 CASSQGYSTGSNYGYTF TGCGCCAGCAGCCAAGGATATTCGACAGGGTCCAACTATGGCTACACCTTC
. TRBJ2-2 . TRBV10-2 CASRLTEKTGELFF TGCGCCAGCAGACTAACTGAAAAAACCGGGGAGCTGTTTTTT
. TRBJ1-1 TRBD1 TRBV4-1 CASSQGPATGDAFF TGCGCCAGCAGCCAAGGTCCGGCAACAGGGGACGCTTTCTTT
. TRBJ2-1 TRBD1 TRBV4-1 CASTTGYNGEQFF TGCGCCAGCACGACAGGGTACAATGGCGAGCAGTTCTTC
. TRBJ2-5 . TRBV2 CASSVDWGQETQYF TGTGCCAGCAGTGTCGATTGGGGCCAAGAGACCCAGTACTTC
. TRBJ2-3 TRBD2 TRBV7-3 CASSYGTSGGLTDTQYF TGTGCCAGCAGCTATGGGACTAGCGGGGGTTTAACAGATACGCAGTATTTT
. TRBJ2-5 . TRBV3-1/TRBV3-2 CASSGDWETQYF TGTGCCAGCAGCGGCGACTGGGAGACCCAGTACTTC
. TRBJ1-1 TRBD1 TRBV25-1 CASSSQWDREGEAFF TGTGCCAGCAGTTCTCAATGGGACAGGGAGGGTGAAGCTTTCTTT
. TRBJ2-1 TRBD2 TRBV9 CASSSRTSGGNEQFF TGTGCCAGCAGCTCAAGGACTAGCGGGGGTAATGAGCAGTTCTTC
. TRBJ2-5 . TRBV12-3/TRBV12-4 CASSLQSPGTQYF TGTGCCAGCAGTTTACAGTCACCCGGGACCCAGTACTTC
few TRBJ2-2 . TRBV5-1 CASSETGLGTGELFF TGCGCCAGCAGCGAAACTGGCTTAGGCACCGGGGAGCTGTTTTTT
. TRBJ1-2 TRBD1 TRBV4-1 CASSQVGRGVDGYTF TGCGCCAGCAGCCAAGTTGGCAGGGGGGTCGATGGCTACACCTTC
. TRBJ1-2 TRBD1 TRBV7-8 CASSLDLGTGYAGYTF TGTGCCAGCAGCTTAGATTTAGGGACAGGGTATGCTGGCTACACCTTC
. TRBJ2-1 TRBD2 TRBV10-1 CASSSGLAGRKVNEQFF TGCGCCAGCAGCTCCGGACTAGCGGGGAGGAAGGTCAATGAGCAGTTCTTC
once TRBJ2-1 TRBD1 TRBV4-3 CASSRFRGTGGYNEQFF TGCGCCAGCAGCCGATTCAGGGGGACAGGGGGATACAATGAGCAGTTCTTC
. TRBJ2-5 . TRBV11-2 CASSLSGTEKETQYF TGTGCCAGCAGCTTATCCGGGACGGAGAAAGAGACCCAGTACTTC
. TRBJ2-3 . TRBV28 CASSLTSESDTQYF TGTGCCAGCAGTTTAACTTCGGAGAGTGATACGCAGTATTTT
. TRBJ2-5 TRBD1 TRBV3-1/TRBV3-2 CASSPTLGTGQETQYF TGTGCCAGCAGCCCGACCCTCGGGACAGGCCAAGAGACCCAGTACTTC
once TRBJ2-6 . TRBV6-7 CASSYSTPSGANVLTF TGTGCCAGCAGTTACTCGACACCCTCTGGGGCCAACGTCCTGACTTTC
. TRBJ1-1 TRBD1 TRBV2 CASRDRGHPNTEAFF TGTGCCAGCAGGGACAGGGGCCACCCGAACACTGAAGCTTTCTTT
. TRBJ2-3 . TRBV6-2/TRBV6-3 CASSQTREGTQYF TGTGCCAGCAGCCAAACTAGAGAAGGTACGCAGTATTTT
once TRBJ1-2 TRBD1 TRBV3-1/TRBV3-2 CASSQGGTGGYTF TGTGCCAGCAGCCAAGGTGGGACAGGGGGCTACACCTTC
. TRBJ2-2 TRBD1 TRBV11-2 CASSLSGQGVRIAGELFF TGTGCCAGCAGCTTGTCAGGACAGGGAGTTCGAATCGCCGGGGAGCTGTTTTTT
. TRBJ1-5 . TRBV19 CASLSQGLGNQPQHF TGTGCCAGCCTTTCTCAGGGCCTGGGCAATCAGCCCCAGCATTTT
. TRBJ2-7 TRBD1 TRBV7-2 CASSSPGQVFHEQYF TGTGCCAGCAGCTCCCCGGGACAGGTTTTCCACGAGCAGTACTTC
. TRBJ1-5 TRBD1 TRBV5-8 CASTTHRGGPQHF TGTGCCAGCACTACTCACAGGGGAGGGCCCCAGCATTTT
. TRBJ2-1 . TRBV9 CASSVDLLNEQFF TGTGCCAGCAGCGTAGACCTACTTAATGAGCAGTTCTTC
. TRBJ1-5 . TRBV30 CAWSVGGGGQPQHF TGTGCCTGGAGTGTTGGAGGAGGAGGTCAGCCCCAGCATTTT
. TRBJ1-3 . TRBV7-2 CASSPEGGSGNTIYF TGTGCCAGCAGCCCGGAGGGGGGAAGTGGAAACACCATATATTTT
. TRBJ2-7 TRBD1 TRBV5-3 CARSLPRDSAYEQYF TGTGCCAGAAGCTTGCCCCGGGACAGCGCCTACGAGCAGTACTTC
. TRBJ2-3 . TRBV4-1 CASSRGTGGSTDTQYF TGCGCCAGCAGCCGGGGGACGGGCGGTTCCACAGATACGCAGTATTTT
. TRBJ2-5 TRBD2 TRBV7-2 CAIHSLAGLETQYF TGTGCCATCCATTCACTAGCGGGGCTAGAGACCCAGTACTTC